The 18 T cell receptor beta chains in this list originate from one sample, sequenced in a study of cytomegalovirus exposure and HLA in healthy donors. In the PCR, 60 Vbeta and 13 Jbeta primers were used. Sequencing used immunoSEQ multiplex PCR; TCRdb keeps in-frame clones, though not all of them. Here the sample spans roughly 190,000 clones, 65% to 85% being singletons. Sequencing was performed on PBMCs. The source of these receptors is a man over 45 in good health and CMV-seronegative.

CDR3 residues: CASSPAGGNSYEQYF. CDR3 DNA sequence: TGTGCCAGCAGTCCCGCAGGGGGGAACTCCTACGAGCAGTACTTC. This sequence joins TRBV27 and TRBJ2-7, with a weak D call TRBD1 (7 bases). The V end was cut by 5 bases, the J end by 0 bases, with 14 bases between. Germline V gene lookup returns CDR1 MNHEY and CDR2 SMNVEV (reference sequence). The CDR3 consists of 15 residues.

DNA for the CDR3: TGCGCCAGCAGCCAAGATTATCGGGGTCGGGGCAATGAGCAGTTCTTC. Its translation: CASSQDYRGRGNEQFF. The J gene is TRBJ2-1, the V gene TRBV4-3; tentative D call: TRBD2 (5 bases). Germline V CDR1 and CDR2: LGHNA, YSLEER. CDR3 length: 16 residues. The V end was cut by 0 bases, the J end by 6 bases, with 15 bases between.

Concerning this clone itself: In the same sample, other DNA sequences code for this CDR3. The rearrangement joins TRBV18 to TRBJ2-2, with 7 bases identical to TRBD1. This CDR3 contains 14 residues. Looked up from germline, CDR1 is KGHSH and CDR2 is LQKENI. Losses at the gene ends were 3 bases for V and 3 bases for J; bases not matched to a gene: 1. The CDR3 DNA is TGTGCCAGCTCACCGGGACAGTACACCGGGGAGCTGTTTTTT. The encoded protein is CASSPGQYTGELFF.

The chain uses TRBV2 and TRBJ2-5; D unresolved. Germline CDR1 SNHLY, CDR2 FYNNEI. Trimming pared 7 bases from V and 1 base from J, leaving 10 bases between. This CDR3 has 13 residues. The CDR3 spells CASKEHTQETQYF. Written as DNA, the CDR3 is TGTGCCAGCAAAGAACATACCCAAGAGACCCAGTACTTC.

This clone was seen a few times. The chain has TRBV7-9 and TRBJ2-7, with a weak D call TRBD2 (6 bases). V dropped 7 bases and J dropped 2 bases, with 15 bases sitting between them. There are 14 residues in the CDR3. The germline CDR1 and CDR2 sequences are SEHNR and FQNEAQ (reference sequence). The CDR3 sequence: CASTRRAATYEQYF. The CDR3, as DNA: TGTGCCAGCACCCGGAGGGCAGCTACCTACGAGCAGTACTTC.

The chain carries TRBV20-1 and TRBJ2-3, with D unresolved. CDR1 is DFQATT, CDR2 SNEGSKA, per germline (reference sequence). CDR3 length equals 10 residues. V gave up 6 bases and J gave up 9 bases, with 10 bases separating them. This chain's CDR3 is CSARSLTQYF. The CDR3 coding sequence is TGCAGTGCCCGTTCCTTGACGCAGTATTTT.

The chain couples TRBV7-2 to TRBJ2-7, with TRBD2 matching over 13 bases. The V and J ends lost 6 bases and 6 bases, in that order; junction bases with no gene match: 5. The germline CDR1 and CDR2 sequences are SGHTA and FQGNSA. The CDR3 is made up of 14 amino acids. In nucleotides, the CDR3 is TGTGCCAGCAGTTCGACTAGCGGGGGGATCGAGCAGTACTTC. This gives the protein CASSSTSGGIEQYF.

This sequence joins TRBV7-9 and TRBJ1-6; 9 bases agree with TRBD1. Germline values: CDR1 SEHNR, CDR2 FQNEAQ (reference sequence). This CDR3 region has 12 residues. The CDR3 nucleotides are TGTGTTCGGGACAGGGTGAGTTCACCCCTCCACTTT. It yields the protein CVRDRVSSPLHF.

A word on this clone: Additional DNA sequences in this sample encode the identical CDR3. CDR3 region: CASTPGNYGYTF. CDR3 coding DNA: TGTGCCAGCACCCCGGGAAACTATGGCTACACCTTC. V and J are TRBV2 and TRBJ1-2; D is undetermined. The CDR3 totals 12 residues. With 7 bases removed from V and 2 bases from J, the gap between germline ends came to 8 bases. Germline CDR1 reads SNHLY; CDR2 reads FYNNEI.

This rearrangement joins TRBV19 to TRBJ2-7, with 8 bases identical to TRBD1. The length of the CDR3 is 15 residues. V shed 4 bases, J shed 7 bases, and the junction held 12 bases outside the gene matches. Germline CDR1 LNHDA, CDR2 SQIVND (reference sequence). The CDR3 region has the DNA TGTGCCAGTAGTACCCCAGGGGGCGAATTGGGTGAGCAGTACTTC. Its translation: CASSTPGGELGEQYF.

This sequence joins TRBV18 and TRBJ1-1, with 9 positions matching TRBD1. J gave up 0 bases and V 2 bases, and 7 bases lay outside the gene matches. Germline V lookup: CDR1 KGHSH, CDR2 LQKENI. The CDR3 has 17 amino acids. The CDR3 protein is CASSPSGQGLMNTEAFF. For the CDR3, the DNA is TGTGCCAGCTCACCATCGGGACAGGGTCTCATGAACACTGAAGCTTTCTTT.

This clone was observed once. J is TRBJ2-5 and V is TRBV7-8; D might be TRBD2 (5 bases). Trimming took 5 bases from V and 4 from J, leaving 14 bases between them. The CDR3 consists of 14 residues. Germline CDR1 reads SGHVS; CDR2 reads FQNEAQ. CDR3 loop: CASSPVEGVETQYF. CDR3 coding DNA: TGTGCCAGCAGCCCAGTAGAGGGCGTAGAGACCCAGTACTTC.

Here the CDR3 DNA reads TGTGCCAGCTCACCGCAGGAAGGGGTAGGCTACACCTTC. It yields the protein CASSPQEGVGYTF. V usage is TRBV18 and J usage is TRBJ1-2, with D possibly matching TRBD1 (5 bases). The germline V and J ends were trimmed by 3 bases and 8 bases, with 13 bases remaining between them. Germline-derived CDR1 and CDR2 are KGHSH and LQKENI. This CDR3 has 13 residues.

This chain joins TRBV25-1 and TRBJ2-2; 8 positions match TRBD1. In germline, CDR1 is MGHDK, CDR2 SYGVNS. V shed 6 bases, J shed 3 bases, and the junction held 6 bases outside the gene matches. This CDR3 contains 15 residues. CDR3 sequence reads: CASSARGRDTGELFF. The CDR3 DNA reads as TGTGCCAGCAGCGCCAGGGGGCGCGACACCGGGGAGCTGTTTTTT.

This clone has more than one count but fewer than ten. The J gene is TRBJ1-2, the V gene TRBV14; 7 bases are a match to TRBD1. The CDR3 covers 12 residues. Trimming removed 6 bases from V and 8 bases from J; junction bases left unmatched: 6. Looked up from germline, CDR1 is SGHDN and CDR2 is FVKESK. The CDR3 spells CASSKGAEGYTF. The CDR3 region has the DNA TGTGCCAGCAGTAAGGGGGCGGAAGGCTACACCTTC. Filled out from reference TRBV14 and TRBJ1-2, the complete variable domain reads EAGVTQFPSHSVIEKGQTVTLRCDPISGHDNLYWYRRVMGKEIKFLLHFVKESKQDESGMPNNRFLAERTGGTYSTLKVQPAELEDSGVYFCASSKGAEGYTFGSGTRLTVV.

The chain employs TRBV4-1 and TRBJ2-1; 7 bases are a match to TRBD2. From germline, CDR1 is MGHRA and CDR2 YSYEKL. The CDR3 loop spans 15 amino acids. V was pared by 4 bases and J by 2 bases, with 5 bases of the junction left unmatched. Here the CDR3 DNA reads TGCGCCAGCAGCCTCCCGGGACTACCCTACAATGAGCAGTTCTTC. Translating gives CASSLPGLPYNEQFF.

The V call is TRBV10-3, the J call TRBJ1-2, with 11 bases aligning to TRBD1. Trimming cost V 7 bases and J 3 bases; bases outside gene matches: 4. CDR1 is ENHRY and CDR2 is SYGVKD in the germline V gene. This CDR3 has 14 residues. The CDR3 loop reads CAINGQGAHYGYTF. The CDR3 DNA reads as TGTGCCATCAACGGACAGGGGGCGCACTATGGCTACACCTTC.

J is TRBJ2-5 and V is TRBV7-9; D call uncertain. With 2 bases removed from V and 0 bases from J, the gap between germline ends came to 10 bases. The CDR3 totals 15 residues. The germline CDR1 and CDR2 sequences are SEHNR and FQNEAQ (reference sequence). CDR3 coding DNA: TGTGCCAGCAGCTTATCCTACGGGTACCAAGAGACCCAGTACTTC. It specifies CASSLSYGYQETQYF. Together with reference TRBV7-9 and TRBJ2-5, the CDR3 gives the full variable domain: DTGVSQNPRHKITKRGQNVTFRCDPISEHNRLYWYRQTLGQGPEFLTYFQNEAQLEKSRLLSDRFSAERPKGSFSTLEIQRTEQGDSAMYLCASSLSYGYQETQYFGPGTRLLVL.